This TCR beta chain was documented in a study of T cells in Graves' hyperthyroidism and ophthalmopathy. This clonotype has a count of ten or more. Its cognate antigen is unknown. There were TCR beta CDR3 regions amplified from RNA transcripts. Using the HTBI primer set, a first-round RT-PCR was run on the TCR CDR3. Each CDR3 protein gets one entry after TCRdb re-called the multiplex PCR reads with MiXCR. Altogether about 590,000 distinct CDR3 sequences are present, 15% to 18% being singletons, with the ten largest covering roughly 7.3%. The study, taken as a whole, reports: With a median lead of roughly 6.8 months before onset, the model predicted ophthalmopathy. Blood samples included most of the expanded thyroid clonotypes exceeding 0.001.

The germline V gene has CDR1 ENHRY and CDR2 SYGVKD. The CDR3 has 14 residues. Trimming stripped 7 bases from V and 3 bases from J, with 12 bases between. The sequenced sample consisted of blood. The sequence came from a woman aged 25 to 39 with Graves' hyperthyroidism. The V gene is TRBV10-3, the J gene TRBJ2-2, with a tentative D call TRBD2 (6 bases). The CDR3 is CAITPGVDTGELFF. In DNA form, the CDR3 reads TGTGCCATCACTCCGGGGGTGGACACCGGGGAGCTGTTTTTT.